This T cell receptor (beta chain) was identified during a study of cytomegalovirus exposure and HLA in healthy donors. General observations from the study: A missense variant in DCLRE1C was later tied to TCR beta V- and J-gene trimming. Another analysis was done later, and it associated around 15,000 TCR beta sequences with HLA alleles at 0.05 false discovery rate. Reports described diagnosis of cytomegalovirus status by the classifier as highly specific and sensitive. According to a later analysis, donors in an Asian-associated ancestry cluster reportedly had fewer N-insertions than the roughly 670-donor mean.

Germline trimming cut 1 base from V and 2 bases from J; bases unmatched to any gene: 3. CDR1 is SGHVS, CDR2 FNYEAQ, per germline. The CDR3 is made up of 15 amino acids. PCR was performed using 60 Vbeta and 13 Jbeta primers. The table came from immunoSEQ multiplex PCR; TCRdb's copy has only in-frame clones and leaves some out. This sample has about 180,000 clones, with 76% found just once. Concerning this clone itself: Its antigen is still unknown.

The rearrangement uses TRBV7-6 and TRBJ2-7; TRBD1 matches at 9 bases. The TCR was taken from a man between 18 and 35 years old in good health and CMV-seronegative. Sequenced material: PBMCs. CDR3 region: CASSLGGTGTYEQYF. The CDR3 DNA reads TGTGCCAGCAGCTTAGGAGGGACAGGGACCTACGAGCAGTACTTC.